This T cell receptor (beta chain) came from a study of blood T cells in healthy people across ages. Study-wide points: Diversity estimates from one million T cells were considered underestimates.

The second PCR ran about 6 to 12 cycles with a sample-barcoded 5' primer and J-beta primers. TCRdb re-derived calls from the 5' RACE reads in MiXCR, one entry per CDR3 protein. Among roughly 500,000 distinct CDR3 sequences listed, 25% to 30% were seen once. Between the trimmed V and J ends, which lost 6 bases and 1 base, there was a span of 16 bases. The CDR3 runs to 15 residues. Germline values: CDR1 SNHLY, CDR2 FYNNEI. This clonotype was observed a handful of times. Antigen unknown. Specimen: blood. V is TRBV2 and J is TRBJ2-7; a possible D gene is TRBD1 (6 bases). The receptor comes from a woman in her 70s in good health. The CDR3 DNA reads as TGTGCCAGCAGCGCTATCGACAGGCGATCCTACGAGCAGTACTTC. The encoded protein is CASSAIDRRSYEQYF.